The text below deals with one TCR beta chain. Its specific antigen is unknown. Within one base of it there is no much larger clone, and no base qualities were kept. Libraries were made using the immunoSEQ multiplex PCR assay. Rearranged TCR beta chain sequences were amplified with the hsTCRB Kit following the manufacturer's protocol. An Illumina MiSeq was used to sequence the TCRB libraries. On the authors' methods: Demultiplexing, trimming and gene mapping were performed with the kit vendor's proprietary platform. The immuneACCESS repertoire file appears here via TCRdb, limited to in-frame rearrangements. These files lack a portion of the clones; in checked studies, under half of the deficit traces to unresolved V genes, and the cause of the others is not known. V and J calls and clone size are given by that table; D and trimming were obtained from the DNA. The sample has approximately 100,000 clones on record, nearly 90% of them singletons. The top ten hold roughly 0.81% of the sample.

The intended sense of this specimen's time point label: week 47, end of study. A 20-mer mutant IDH1 peptide at 300 micrograms in Montanide made up each vaccine dose, which was injected subcutaneously together with topical imiquimod. Patients were given eight vaccinations, in weeks 1, 3, 5, 7, 11, 15, 19 and 23, which matched visits V03 through V10. The donors had newly diagnosed IDH1-mutant astrocytomas of WHO grade 3 or 4 that showed loss of nuclear ATRX. The samples were drawn from NOA16, a multicentre, single-arm, open-label phase I trial in Germany that tested a mutant IDH1 peptide vaccine in humans for the first time. Genomic DNA for TCRB sequencing was extracted from EDTA blood using the DNeasy Blood and Tissue Kit. The record originates from a study of a mutant IDH1 vaccine in newly diagnosed glioma (dated by TCRdb to about 2021). At the level of the whole study: In the chemotherapy-containing groups, vaccination started alongside temozolomide cycles, whereas in patients who had radiotherapy alone it started 4-6 weeks after radiotherapy. Six visits were used for peripheral blood collection: V03 (baseline), V05, V07, V10, V12 and V13. Longitudinal TCRB deep sequencing was done for roughly 23 treated patients, wherever samples were available for exploratory analyses. The week-35 safety follow-up was designated visit V12, and the week-47 end of study was designated visit V13. Before enrollment, patients had received standard therapy of radiotherapy alone, temozolomide alone, or radiochemotherapy with temozolomide; most received the combination. Of the approximately 35 treated patients, around 62% were male and approximately 38% were female, and the mean age was around 40 years. The research as a whole found: Selection of PBMC samples for TCRB deep sequencing was based on availability. Immune responses induced by the vaccine were seen in around 94% of patients across multiple MHC alleles. It was noted by the authors that analyses of patient blood samples could not be reproduced owing to sample limitations. Changes in the top peripheral T cell clonotypes picked up by TCRB sequencing did not appear to be linked to pseudoprogression.

The CDR3 starts with the cysteine, ends with the phenylalanine, and has 13 residues. Only CDR3 DNA remains: 39 bases, in frame from the first base. In the germline V gene, CDR1 corresponds to MNHEY and CDR2 to SVGAGI. Trimming leaves V shorter by 2 bases and J shorter by 6 bases, with the junction holding 4 bases beyond the gene matches. The V gene is TRBV6-5 and the J gene is TRBJ2-7; TRBD2 matches 7 bases in the middle. The TCR sequence derives from a woman aged 45-59 years with glioma. The sequencing here drew on PBMCs, taken from a glioma patient whose treatment included an IDH1 peptide vaccine. The sequenced DNA: TGTGCCAGCAGTTACGGCGGGAGAGCCGAGCAGTACTTC. Its protein product is CASSYGGRAEQYF.